A selection of T cell receptor beta chains follows, all from one sample in a study of cytotoxic CD8 clonotypes in ibrutinib-treated CLL. Produced via immunoSEQ multiplex PCR; TCRdb's table is partial and in-frame only. The data show 150,000 or so clones, 75% to 85% seen once. This specimen consisted of PBMCs, obtained after 12 months of ibrutinib treatment. These receptors came from a human donor with chronic lymphocytic leukemia. Each CDR3 is given with its conserved first and last residue. D genes are given only for firm matches. Not all rows give a size; the values are once, few, many and, for expanded clones, a class.

V gene	clone size	J gene	D gene	CDR3 protein
TRBV18	.	TRBJ1-2	.	CASSPSQENYGYTF
TRBV4-2	.	TRBJ2-1	.	CASSQEHFPIPQFF
TRBV27	.	TRBJ2-5	.	CASSLEQVGPQETQYF
TRBV15	.	TRBJ1-4	.	CATSRDPGSEKLFF
TRBV27	once	TRBJ2-7	TRBD1	CASSYGTVYEQYF
TRBV10-3	.	TRBJ2-7	.	CAISGERGAYEQYF
TRBV28	.	TRBJ2-3	TRBD1	CASSSLQGVFYF
TRBV7-8	few	TRBJ1-2	TRBD1	CASSLSGGYGYTF
TRBV28	.	TRBJ2-7	TRBD2	CASSPEWREGHEQYF
TRBV18	once	TRBJ1-1	TRBD1	CASSLTGVVNTEAFF
TRBV5-1	once	TRBJ1-2	.	CASSLAWNSGYGYTF
TRBV7-6	.	TRBJ1-5	.	CASSLDSYNQPQHF
TRBV10-2	.	TRBJ2-2	.	CASSDGLTNTGELFF
TRBV2	.	TRBJ2-4	TRBD2	CASISAGERNIQYF
TRBV4-3	.	TRBJ2-1	TRBD2	CASSPIAGTGGYNEQFF
TRBV5-1	.	TRBJ1-1	TRBD1	CASSLGPGQGAGTEAFF
TRBV7-9	few	TRBJ2-1	.	CASSLVVGGRYNEQFF
TRBV5-8	.	TRBJ2-2	TRBD2	CASSLGGTSSTGELFF
TRBV10-3	few	TRBJ2-5	TRBD2	CAISDHSGLAGVGRKETQYF
TRBV28	.	TRBJ1-2	TRBD1	CASNRDRVFGYTF
TRBV9	.	TRBJ1-2	.	CASSVAGTSMQGGYGYTF
TRBV30	few	TRBJ1-1	.	CAWSRDGNTEAFF
TRBV7-9	.	TRBJ1-3	.	CASSLGAAGNTIYF
TRBV5-1	.	TRBJ2-7	TRBD1	CASSLVGGQEVLGEQYF
TRBV4-1	.	TRBJ2-2	.	CASSQEAQGRKLFF
TRBV7-9	.	TRBJ1-2	TRBD1	CASSHGTGGGYTF
TRBV7-6	.	TRBJ2-7	.	CASSLGYQGSYEQYF
TRBV5-1	.	TRBJ2-2	.	CASSLTLNTGELFF
TRBV7-2	.	TRBJ2-1	.	CASSPRTSADFYNEQFF
TRBV15	.	TRBJ1-3	.	CATSRALDSRSGNTIYF
TRBV15	once	TRBJ2-3	.	CATSGQRTWGDTQYF
TRBV19	.	TRBJ2-5	.	CASSITGNQETQYF
TRBV9	.	TRBJ2-1	TRBD2	CASSVSAGEGYNEQFF
TRBV27	.	TRBJ2-4	TRBD1	CASRTRGQGKNIQYF
TRBV6-1	.	TRBJ2-1	.	CASERQGGSYNEQFF
TRBV11-2	.	TRBJ1-4	.	CASSFTTNEKLFF
TRBV7-2	.	TRBJ2-1	.	CASSLVGGVDNEQFF
TRBV6-5	.	TRBJ1-2	.	CASSYSYRAYGYTF
TRBV7-8	.	TRBJ2-3	.	CASSWGGGSTDTQYF
TRBV6-5	.	TRBJ2-1	.	CASASGLGNEQFF
TRBV5-1	once	TRBJ2-5	TRBD1	CASSGQGLQETQYF
TRBV5-6	few	TRBJ2-1	.	CASSLLLASMSAINNEQFF
TRBV28	.	TRBJ2-2	TRBD2	CASSPNGLAVTGELFF
TRBV18	few	TRBJ1-5	TRBD1	CASSPSGQALISNQPQHF
TRBV28	.	TRBJ2-6	.	CASSLGLISGANVLTF
TRBV28	.	TRBJ2-7	.	CASSLGGGLRDEQYF
TRBV6-1	few	TRBJ2-7	.	CASSEDRTRYEQYF
TRBV5-1	.	TRBJ2-1	.	CASSHFGGPGNEQFF
TRBV27	.	TRBJ2-5	TRBD1	CASSATYGTGIGETQYF
TRBV5-4	.	TRBJ1-1	.	CASSLYEGTEAFF
TRBV29-1	few	TRBJ2-6	.	CSVEDTRSGANVLTF
TRBV7-8	.	TRBJ2-7	TRBD2	CASSLLGLAEGYEQYF
TRBV6-5	once	TRBJ2-5	.	CASSYSMAQARETQYF
TRBV7-2	few	TRBJ1-5	.	CASSSGRSPQPQHF
TRBV5-1	.	TRBJ1-2	.	CASSSSGTNSYGYTF